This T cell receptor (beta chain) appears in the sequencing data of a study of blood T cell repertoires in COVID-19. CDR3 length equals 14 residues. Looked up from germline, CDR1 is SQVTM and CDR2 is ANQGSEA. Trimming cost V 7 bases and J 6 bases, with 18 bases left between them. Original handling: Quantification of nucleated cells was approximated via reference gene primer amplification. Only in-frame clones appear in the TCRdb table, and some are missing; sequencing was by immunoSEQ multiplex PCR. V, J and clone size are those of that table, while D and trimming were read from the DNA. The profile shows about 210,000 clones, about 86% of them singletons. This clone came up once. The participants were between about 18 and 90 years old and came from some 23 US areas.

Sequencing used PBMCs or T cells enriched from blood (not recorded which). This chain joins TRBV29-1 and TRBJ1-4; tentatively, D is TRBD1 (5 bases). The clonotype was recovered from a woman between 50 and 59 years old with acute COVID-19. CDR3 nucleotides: TGCAGCGCCCTAGGGGCACTGTCTTATGAAAAACTGTTTTTT. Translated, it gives CSALGALSYEKLFF.